This passage covers 3 T cell receptor beta chains from one sample sequenced in a study of cytomegalovirus exposure and HLA in healthy donors. A multiplex PCR was run with 60 Vbeta primers and 13 Jbeta primers. Sequenced by immunoSEQ multiplex PCR; TCRdb stores in-frame clones only, minus some. The data show over 100,000 clones, 77% seen once. The sequenced material came from PBMCs. The receptors were gathered from a male donor in good health and CMV-seropositive.

V usage is TRBV5-6 and J usage is TRBJ1-3, with D hard to call. This CDR3 is built from 16 residues. Trimming shortened V by 0 bases and J by 1 base, and 11 bases separated the two germline ends. Looked up from germline, CDR1 is SGHDT and CDR2 is YYEEEE. DNA of the CDR3: TGTGCCAGCAGCTTGGGGCGTAGGAGGTCTGGAAACACCATATATTTT. Protein: CASSLGRRRSGNTIYF.

This chain joins TRBV5-6 and TRBJ2-7; maybe TRBD1 (7 bases). The germline V and J ends were trimmed by 5 bases and 3 bases, with 30 bases remaining between them. Per the germline V gene, CDR1 is SGHDT and CDR2 is YYEEEE. This CDR3 spans 19 amino acids. The CDR3 nucleotides are TGTGCCAGCAGGGACCGACGGGGGACAGCGTACACCGACTACTACGAGCAGTACTTC. Protein sequence: CASRDRRGTAYTDYYEQYF.

The V and J genes are TRBV28 and TRBJ1-1; D is possibly TRBD1 (5 bases). V gave up 8 bases and J gave up 3 bases, with 13 bases separating them. This CDR3 spans 13 amino acids. CDR1 MDHEN and CDR2 SYDVKM come from the germline V gene. CDR3 in amino acids: CASFPQGYTEAFF. The CDR3 nucleotides are TGTGCCAGCTTCCCTCAGGGATACACTGAAGCTTTCTTT.